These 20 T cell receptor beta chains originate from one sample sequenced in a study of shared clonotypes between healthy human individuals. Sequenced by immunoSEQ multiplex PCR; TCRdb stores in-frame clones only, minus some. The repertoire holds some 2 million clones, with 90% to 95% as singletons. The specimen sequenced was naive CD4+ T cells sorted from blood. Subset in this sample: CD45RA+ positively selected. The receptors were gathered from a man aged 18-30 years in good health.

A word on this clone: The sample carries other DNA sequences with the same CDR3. The CDR3 is CASSLGSGPYEQYF. The DNA of the CDR3 is TGTGCCAGCAGCTTGGGCAGTGGACCGTACGAGCAGTACTTC. The rearrangement joins TRBV7-2 to TRBJ2-7; D call uncertain. The V gene's germline CDR1 is SGHTA and CDR2 FQGNSA. The CDR3 has 14 amino acids. Trimming took 3 bases from V and 4 from J, leaving 13 bases between them.

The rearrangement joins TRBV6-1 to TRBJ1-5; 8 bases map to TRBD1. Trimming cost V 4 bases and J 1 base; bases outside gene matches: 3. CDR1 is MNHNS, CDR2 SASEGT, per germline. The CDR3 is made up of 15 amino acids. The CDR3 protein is CASSVTGGSNQPQHF. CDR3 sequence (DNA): TGTGCCAGCAGTGTTACAGGGGGAAGCAATCAGCCCCAGCATTTT.

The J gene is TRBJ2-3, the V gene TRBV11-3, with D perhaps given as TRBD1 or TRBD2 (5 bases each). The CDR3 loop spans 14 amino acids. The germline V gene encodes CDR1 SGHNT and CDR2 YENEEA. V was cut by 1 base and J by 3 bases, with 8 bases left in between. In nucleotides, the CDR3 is TGTGCCAGCAGCTTAGCGGGGCAGACAGATACGCAGTATTTT. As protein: CASSLAGQTDTQYF.

DNA for the CDR3: TGTGCCAGCAGTTACTCTAGCGGAACAGATACGCAGTATTTT. It translates to CASSYSSGTDTQYF. The chain uses TRBV6-5 and TRBJ2-3; possibly TRBD2 for D (6 bases). The germline gives CDR1 MNHEY, CDR2 SVGAGI. The CDR3 length is 14 residues. V was clipped by 0 bases and J by 3 bases, with 7 bases between them.

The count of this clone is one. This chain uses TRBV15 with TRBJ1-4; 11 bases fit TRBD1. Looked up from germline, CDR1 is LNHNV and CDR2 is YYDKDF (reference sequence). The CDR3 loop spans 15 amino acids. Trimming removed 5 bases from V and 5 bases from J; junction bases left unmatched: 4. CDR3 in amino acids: CATSSGQGDNEKLFF. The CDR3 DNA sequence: TGTGCCACCAGCTCGGGACAGGGGGACAATGAAAAACTGTTTTTT.

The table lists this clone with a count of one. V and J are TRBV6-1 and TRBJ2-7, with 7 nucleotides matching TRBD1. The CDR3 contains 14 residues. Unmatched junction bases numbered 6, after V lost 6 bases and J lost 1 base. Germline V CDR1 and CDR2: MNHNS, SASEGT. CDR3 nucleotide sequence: TGTGCCAGCAGCTCAGTACAGGGGTCCTACGAGCAGTACTTC. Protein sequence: CASSSVQGSYEQYF.

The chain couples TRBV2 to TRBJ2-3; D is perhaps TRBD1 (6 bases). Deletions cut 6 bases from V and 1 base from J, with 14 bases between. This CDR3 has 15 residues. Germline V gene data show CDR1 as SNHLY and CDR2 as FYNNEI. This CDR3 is CASRTGWAGTDTQYF. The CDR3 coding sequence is TGTGCCAGCAGAACAGGGTGGGCCGGCACAGATACGCAGTATTTT.

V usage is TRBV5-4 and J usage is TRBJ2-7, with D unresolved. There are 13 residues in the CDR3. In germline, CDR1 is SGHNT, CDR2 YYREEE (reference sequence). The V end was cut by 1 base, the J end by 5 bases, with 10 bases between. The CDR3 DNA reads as TGTGCCAGCAGCTTGTGGGTTGGTGACGAGCAGTACTTC. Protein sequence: CASSLWVGDEQYF.

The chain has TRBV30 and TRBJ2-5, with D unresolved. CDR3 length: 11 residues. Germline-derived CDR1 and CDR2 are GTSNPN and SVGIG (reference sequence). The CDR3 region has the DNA TGTGGGTTGGCGGTCGGAGAGACCCAGTACTTC. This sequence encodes CGLAVGETQYF.

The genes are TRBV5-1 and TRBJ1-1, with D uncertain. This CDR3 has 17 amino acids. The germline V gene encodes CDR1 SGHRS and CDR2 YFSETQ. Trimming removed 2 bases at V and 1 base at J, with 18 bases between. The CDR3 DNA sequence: TGCGCCAGCAGCTTAGGACGGGCAGGCGGACCGAACACTGAAGCTTTCTTT. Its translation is CASSLGRAGGPNTEAFF.

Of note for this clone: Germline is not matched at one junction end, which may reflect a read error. The CDR3 sequence: CASSPLGSDNTDTQYF. DNA for the CDR3: TGTGCCAGCTCTCCACTAGGGTCAGACAACACAGATACGCAGTATTTT. The V gene is TRBV18, the J gene TRBJ2-3; perhaps TRBD2 as D (5 bases). Germline V gene data show CDR1 as KGHSH and CDR2 as LQKENI. This CDR3 region has 16 residues.

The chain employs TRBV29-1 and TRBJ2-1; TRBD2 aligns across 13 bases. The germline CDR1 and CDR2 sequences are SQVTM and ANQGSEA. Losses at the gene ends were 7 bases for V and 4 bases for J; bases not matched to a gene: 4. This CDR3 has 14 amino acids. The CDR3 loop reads CSATGLAGYNEQFF. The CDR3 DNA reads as TGCAGCGCTACGGGACTAGCGGGATACAATGAGCAGTTCTTC.

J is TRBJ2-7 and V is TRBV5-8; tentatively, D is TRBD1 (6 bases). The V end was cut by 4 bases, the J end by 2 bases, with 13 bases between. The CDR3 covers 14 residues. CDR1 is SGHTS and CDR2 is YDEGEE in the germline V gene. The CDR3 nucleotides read TGTGCCAGCAGCAAAACCAGGGGTCCCTACGAGCAGTACTTC. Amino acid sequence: CASSKTRGPYEQYF.

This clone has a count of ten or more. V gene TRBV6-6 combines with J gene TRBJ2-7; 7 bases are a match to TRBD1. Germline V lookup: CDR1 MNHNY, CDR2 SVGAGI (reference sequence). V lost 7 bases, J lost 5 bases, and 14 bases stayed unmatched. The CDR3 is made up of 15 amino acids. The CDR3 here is CASTLAGRGSHEQYF. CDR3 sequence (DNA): TGTGCCAGCACCCTCGCGGGCAGGGGGTCTCACGAGCAGTACTTC.

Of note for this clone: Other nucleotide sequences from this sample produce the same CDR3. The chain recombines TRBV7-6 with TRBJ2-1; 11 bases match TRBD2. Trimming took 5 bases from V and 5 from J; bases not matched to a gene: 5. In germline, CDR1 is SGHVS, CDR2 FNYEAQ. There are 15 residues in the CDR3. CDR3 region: CASSLLAGVDNEQFF. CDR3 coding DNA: TGTGCCAGCAGCCTACTAGCGGGAGTTGACAATGAGCAGTTCTTC.

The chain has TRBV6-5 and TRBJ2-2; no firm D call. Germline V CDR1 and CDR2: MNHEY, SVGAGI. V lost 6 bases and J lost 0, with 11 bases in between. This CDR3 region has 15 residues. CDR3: CASSLPSTNTGELFF. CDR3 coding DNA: TGTGCCAGCAGCCTCCCCAGCACGAACACCGGGGAGCTGTTTTTT.

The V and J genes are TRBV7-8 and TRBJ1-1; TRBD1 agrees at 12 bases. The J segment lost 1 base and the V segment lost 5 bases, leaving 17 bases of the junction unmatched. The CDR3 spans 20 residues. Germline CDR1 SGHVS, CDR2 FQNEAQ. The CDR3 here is CASSGGGRDRGRERNTEAFF. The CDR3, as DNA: TGTGCCAGCAGCGGTGGAGGGCGGGACAGGGGGCGAGAGAGGAACACTGAAGCTTTCTTT.

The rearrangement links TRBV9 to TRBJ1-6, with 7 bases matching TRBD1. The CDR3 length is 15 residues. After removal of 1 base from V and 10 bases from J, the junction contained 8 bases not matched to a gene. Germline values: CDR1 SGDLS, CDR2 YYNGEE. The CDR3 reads CASSVRQGEGSPLHF. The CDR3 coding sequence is TGTGCCAGCAGCGTAAGGCAGGGGGAAGGCTCACCCCTCCACTTT.

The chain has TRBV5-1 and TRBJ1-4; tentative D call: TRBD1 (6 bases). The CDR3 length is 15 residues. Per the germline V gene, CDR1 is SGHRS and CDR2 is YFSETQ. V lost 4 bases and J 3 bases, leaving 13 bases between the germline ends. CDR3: CASSGTLAANEKLFF. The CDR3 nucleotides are TGCGCCAGCAGCGGGACACTGGCGGCTAATGAAAAACTGTTTTTT.

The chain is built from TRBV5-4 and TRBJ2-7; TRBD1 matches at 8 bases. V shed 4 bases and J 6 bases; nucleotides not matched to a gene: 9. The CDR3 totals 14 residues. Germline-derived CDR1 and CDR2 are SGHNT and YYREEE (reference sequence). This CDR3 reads CASSGRTGLSEQYF. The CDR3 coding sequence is TGTGCCAGCAGCGGACGGACAGGGTTGAGCGAGCAGTACTTC.